This TCR beta chain was documented in a study of T-cell memory formation after mild COVID-19. TCRdb re-derived calls from the 5' RACE reads in MiXCR, one entry per CDR3 protein. The table lists over 150,000 distinct CDR3 sequences, around 20% of them singletons. The CDR3 contains 12 residues. Germline CDR1 reads MDHEN; CDR2 reads SYDVKM. With 3 bases removed from V and 9 bases from J, the gap between germline ends came to 11 bases. This TCR derives from a man aged 18 to 29 who had mild COVID-19 (a few samples of this study predate the infection). Cell type and time point are not known. Sequencing was carried out using PBMCs or a T cell subset sorted from them (not recorded which). J is TRBJ1-2 and V is TRBV28; no reliable D call. CDR3 DNA sequence: TGTGCCAGCAGTTTGCGGCCCGCAAGCTACACCTTC. This translates into CASSLRPASYTF.